This T cell receptor (beta chain) comes out of a study of blood T cell repertoires in COVID-19. Study as a whole: COVID-19 samples, acute and convalescent, were from the United States, Italy and Spain. Nucleic acid was either cDNA or gDNA, and it came from T cells, B-cell-depleted T cells, or PBMCs.

Original processing methods: Nucleated cell number was recorded as an estimate derived from reference gene primer amplification. Produced via immunoSEQ multiplex PCR; TCRdb's table is partial and in-frame only. That table supplies the V and J calls and clone size; D and trimming were determined from the DNA. This table holds some 25,000 clones, 70% to 90% found once. This clone was counted once. V was trimmed by 6 bases and J by 7 bases, leaving 21 bases between them. Germline assignment: CDR1 SQVTM and CDR2 ANQGSEA. This CDR3 contains 14 residues. The receptor's source is an older man with COVID-19, enrolled during active disease. Sequencing input: peripheral blood. V and J are TRBV29-1 and TRBJ1-2, with D maybe TRBD1 (6 bases). The CDR3 is CSVDGQTGYSGYTF. The CDR3 coding sequence is TGCAGCGTCGACGGCCAGACAGGTTATTCTGGCTACACCTTC.